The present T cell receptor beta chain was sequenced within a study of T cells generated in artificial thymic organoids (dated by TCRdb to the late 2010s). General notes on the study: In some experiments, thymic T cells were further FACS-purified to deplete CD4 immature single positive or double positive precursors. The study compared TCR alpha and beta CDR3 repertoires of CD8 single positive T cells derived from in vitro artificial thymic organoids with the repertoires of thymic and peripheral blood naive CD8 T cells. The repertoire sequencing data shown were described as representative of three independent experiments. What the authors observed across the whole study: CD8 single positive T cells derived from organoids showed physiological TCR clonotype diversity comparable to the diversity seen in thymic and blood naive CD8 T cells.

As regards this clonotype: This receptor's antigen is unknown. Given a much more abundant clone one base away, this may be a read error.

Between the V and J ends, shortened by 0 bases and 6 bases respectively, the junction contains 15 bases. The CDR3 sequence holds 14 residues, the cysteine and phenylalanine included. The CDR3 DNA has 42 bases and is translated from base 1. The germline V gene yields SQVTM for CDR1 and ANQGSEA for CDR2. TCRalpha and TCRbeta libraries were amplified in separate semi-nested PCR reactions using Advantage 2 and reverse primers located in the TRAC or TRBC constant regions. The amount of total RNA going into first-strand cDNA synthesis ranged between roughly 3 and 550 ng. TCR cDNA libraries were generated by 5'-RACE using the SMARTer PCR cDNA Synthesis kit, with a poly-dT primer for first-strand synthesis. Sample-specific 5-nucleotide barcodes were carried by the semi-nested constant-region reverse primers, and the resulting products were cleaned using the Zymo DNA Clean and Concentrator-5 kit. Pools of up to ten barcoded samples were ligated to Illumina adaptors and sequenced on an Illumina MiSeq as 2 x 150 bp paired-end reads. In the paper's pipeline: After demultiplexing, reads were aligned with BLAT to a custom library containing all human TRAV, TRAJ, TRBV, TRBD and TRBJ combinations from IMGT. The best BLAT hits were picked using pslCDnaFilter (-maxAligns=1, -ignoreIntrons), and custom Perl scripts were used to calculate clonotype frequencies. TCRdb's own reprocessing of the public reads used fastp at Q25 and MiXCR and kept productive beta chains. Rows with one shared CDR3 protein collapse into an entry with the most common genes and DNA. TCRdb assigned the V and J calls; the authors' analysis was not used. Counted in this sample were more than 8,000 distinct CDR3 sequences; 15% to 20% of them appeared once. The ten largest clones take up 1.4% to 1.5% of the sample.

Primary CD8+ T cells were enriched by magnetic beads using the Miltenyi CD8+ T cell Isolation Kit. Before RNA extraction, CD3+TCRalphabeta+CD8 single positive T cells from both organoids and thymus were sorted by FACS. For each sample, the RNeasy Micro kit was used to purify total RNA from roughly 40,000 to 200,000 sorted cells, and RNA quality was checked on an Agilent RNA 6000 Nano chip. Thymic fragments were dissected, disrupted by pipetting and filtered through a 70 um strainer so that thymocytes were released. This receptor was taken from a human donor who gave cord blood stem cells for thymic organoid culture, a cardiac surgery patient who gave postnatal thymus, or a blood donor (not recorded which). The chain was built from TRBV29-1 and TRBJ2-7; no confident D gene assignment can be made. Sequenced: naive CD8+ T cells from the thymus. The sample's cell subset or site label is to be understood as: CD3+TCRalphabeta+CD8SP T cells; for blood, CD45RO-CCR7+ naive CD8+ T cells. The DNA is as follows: TGCAGCGTTGAAGATCGGGCCTCAAACTGCGAGCAGTACTTC. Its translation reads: CSVEDRASNCEQYF.